The 17 T cell receptor beta chains below were found in one sample sequenced in a study of blood T cell repertoires in COVID-19. Only in-frame clones appear in the TCRdb table, and some are missing; sequencing was by immunoSEQ multiplex PCR. Of some 26,000 clones listed, approximately 84% are singletons. Sequenced sample: peripheral blood. These receptors were taken from a man between 50 and 59 years old with active or convalescent COVID-19.

The genes are TRBV2 and TRBJ1-4; D perhaps matches TRBD1 (5 bases). V shed 4 bases and J shed 5 bases, with 11 bases lying between them. CDR1 and CDR2 from the germline V gene are SNHLY and FYNNEI. This CDR3 has 14 residues. For the CDR3, the DNA is TGTGCCAGCAGTGTATTTGACAGAAATGAAAAACTGTTTTTT. This encodes CASSVFDRNEKLFF.

In DNA form, the CDR3 reads TGTGCCAGTAGTATCCGGGTGGGAGTTTTTTATCAGCCCCAGCATTTT. Protein: CASSIRVGVFYQPQHF. The rearrangement joins TRBV19 to TRBJ1-5; D is uncertain. There are 16 residues in the CDR3. Trimming stripped 3 bases from V and 5 bases from J, with 17 bases between. CDR1 LNHDA and CDR2 SQIVND come from the germline V gene (reference sequence). Full variable domain (outside the CDR3, taken from reference TRBV19 and TRBJ1-5): DGGITQSPKYLFRKEGQNVTLSCEQNLNHDAMYWYRQDPGQGLRLIYYSQIVNDFQKGDIAEGYSVSREKKESFPLTVTSAQKNPTAFYLCASSIRVGVFYQPQHFGDGTRLSIL.

The V gene is TRBV7-2, the J gene TRBJ2-1; the D gene is possibly TRBD2 (6 bases). The CDR3 consists of 14 residues. Per germline, CDR1 SGHTA and CDR2 FQGNSA. V was shortened by 6 bases and J by 13 bases, with 22 bases between the two germline ends. CDR3 sequence: CASSPNWRDSFQFF. The DNA for the CDR3 is TGTGCCAGCAGTCCTAACTGGCGGGATAGCTTTCAGTTCTTC. Variable domain in full (rest from reference TRBV7-2 and TRBJ2-1): GAGVSQSPSNKVTEKGKDVELRCDPISGHTALYWYRQSLGQGLEFLIYFQGNSAPDKSGLPSDRFSAERTGGSVSTLTIQRTQQEDSAVYLCASSPNWRDSFQFFGPGTRLTVL.

The J gene is TRBJ2-7, the V gene TRBV27; 10 bases are a match to TRBD2. CDR1 is MNHEY, CDR2 SMNVEV, per germline (reference sequence). The V gene end was trimmed by 0 bases and the J gene end by 2 bases; junction bases not matched to a gene: 1. The CDR3 consists of 15 residues. The CDR3 coding sequence is TGTGCCAGCAGTTTATCTAGCGGGAGGCCCTACGAGCAGTACTTC. This gives the protein CASSLSSGRPYEQYF.

V gene TRBV10-1 combines with J gene TRBJ2-7, with TRBD2 matching over 9 bases. CDR1 and CDR2 (germline): WNHNN, SYGVQD (reference sequence). The V gene end was trimmed by 0 bases and the J gene end by 3 bases; junction bases not matched to a gene: 6. This CDR3 region has 16 residues. Here the CDR3 reads CASSESQASGDYEQYF. DNA for the CDR3: TGCGCCAGCAGTGAGTCTCAGGCTAGCGGGGACTACGAGCAGTACTTC.

This chain uses TRBV27 with TRBJ2-2, with TRBD1 identical over 10 bases. The CDR3 has 16 amino acids. Germline-derived CDR1 and CDR2 are MNHEY and SMNVEV (reference sequence). J was trimmed by 0 bases and V by 3 bases; bases with no gene match: 1. CDR3 nucleotides: TGTGCCAGCAGTTTCGACAGGGGGCCGAACACCGGGGAGCTGTTTTTT. Protein sequence: CASSFDRGPNTGELFF.

This clone was detected once. This rearrangement joins TRBV30 to TRBJ2-7, with a weak D call TRBD1 (6 bases). This CDR3 spans 13 amino acids. The germline gives CDR1 GTSNPN, CDR2 SVGIG (reference sequence). V shed 4 bases and J shed 1 base, with 11 bases lying between them. CDR3 protein: CAWIGDKSYEQYF. CDR3 sequence (DNA): TGTGCCTGGATAGGGGACAAGTCCTACGAGCAGTACTTC.

This rearrangement joins TRBV3-1 (or the pseudogene TRBV3-2) to TRBJ2-2; 11 bases fit TRBD1. From germline, CDR1 is LGHDT and CDR2 YNNKEL (reference sequence). The V and J ends lost 3 bases and 4 bases, in that order; junction bases with no gene match: 4. This CDR3 has 16 residues. CDR3 sequence reads: CASSHGQGAGTGELFF. CDR3 nucleotide sequence: TGTGCCAGCAGCCACGGACAGGGGGCGGGCACCGGGGAGCTGTTTTTT.

V gene TRBV4-1 combines with J gene TRBJ2-1; 7 bases fit TRBD1. Germline CDR1 MGHRA, CDR2 YSYEKL. This CDR3 contains 15 residues. J lost 0 bases, V lost 5 bases, and 4 bases had no gene match. The CDR3 DNA follows: TGCGCCAGCAGCACCGGGGACAGCTCCTACAATGAGCAGTTCTTC. It encodes CASSTGDSSYNEQFF.

This clone was counted a few times. This sequence joins TRBV7-2 and TRBJ1-2; 8 bases are shared with TRBD1. Unmatched junction bases numbered 2, after V lost 0 bases and J lost 2 bases. The V gene's germline CDR1 is SGHTA and CDR2 FQGNSA. This CDR3 comprises 15 residues. In DNA, the CDR3 is TGTGCCAGCAGCTTAGCGAGACAGGGGAACTATGGCTACACCTTC. Amino acids: CASSLARQGNYGYTF.

This clone was found once. The gene calls are TRBV28 and TRBJ1-4; 9 bases match TRBD1. The length of the CDR3 is 14 residues. CDR1 is MDHEN and CDR2 is SYDVKM in the germline V gene. V lost 6 bases, J lost 7 bases, and 6 bases stayed unmatched. Here the CDR3 reads CASSKRQGVEKLFF. For the CDR3, the DNA is TGTGCCAGCAGCAAAAGACAGGGGGTTGAAAAACTGTTTTTT.

J is TRBJ2-1 and V is TRBV4-1; 9 bases match TRBD1. The CDR3 spans 16 residues. The germline V gene encodes CDR1 MGHRA and CDR2 YSYEKL. Germline trimming cut 4 bases from V and 15 bases from J; bases unmatched to any gene: 19. In nucleotides, the CDR3 is TGCGCCAGCAGCCCACCACAGGGGGCATCACCCGCGGGTCTGTTCTTC. Protein product: CASSPPQGASPAGLFF.

The V call is TRBV2, the J call TRBJ1-1, with 8 bases aligning to TRBD1. The CDR3 has 14 residues. V shed 6 bases, J shed 6 bases, and the junction held 9 bases outside the gene matches. Looked up from germline, CDR1 is SNHLY and CDR2 is FYNNEI. This CDR3 is CASRAGQARAEAFF. CDR3 DNA: TGTGCCAGCAGAGCGGGACAGGCGAGGGCTGAAGCTTTCTTT.

The chain employs TRBV6-1 and TRBJ1-1, with D possibly matching TRBD1 (6 bases). CDR1 and CDR2 from the germline V gene are MNHNS and SASEGT. V was trimmed by 0 bases and J by 12 bases, leaving 17 bases between them. The CDR3 runs 14 residues. Here the CDR3 reads CASSEARGGIGTFF. CDR3 DNA sequence: TGTGCCAGCAGTGAAGCGCGAGGGGGAATCGGGACTTTCTTT.

This clone was counted a few times. The chain carries TRBV3-1 (or the pseudogene TRBV3-2) and TRBJ2-5; TRBD2 matches at 9 bases. Germline lookup yields CDR1 LGHDT and CDR2 YNNKEL (reference sequence). This CDR3 has 15 amino acids. V lost 4 bases, J lost 5 bases, and 8 bases stayed unmatched. The CDR3 is CASSLPTSGWETQYF. The DNA for the CDR3 is TGTGCCAGCAGCCTTCCGACTAGCGGCTGGGAGACCCAGTACTTC.

V gene TRBV27 combines with J gene TRBJ1-4; tentatively, D is TRBD1 (5 bases). There are 15 residues in the CDR3. Per germline, CDR1 MNHEY and CDR2 SMNVEV (reference sequence). Trimming removed 4 bases from V and 7 bases from J, with 16 bases in between. Here the CDR3 DNA reads TGTGCCAGCAGTTATGGAGTTGGGGGACTTGAAAAACTGTTTTTT. Its protein is CASSYGVGGLEKLFF.

This clone was seen a handful of times. V and J are TRBV5-1 and TRBJ1-2, with a possible D match to TRBD1 (5 bases). The CDR3 is 12 residues long. The germline CDR1 and CDR2 sequences are SGHRS and YFSETQ. Trimming removed 3 bases at V and 7 bases at J, with 10 bases between. CDR3 nucleotides: TGCGCCAGCAGCTCCCAGGGATCTGGCTACACCTTC. Protein sequence: CASSSQGSGYTF.